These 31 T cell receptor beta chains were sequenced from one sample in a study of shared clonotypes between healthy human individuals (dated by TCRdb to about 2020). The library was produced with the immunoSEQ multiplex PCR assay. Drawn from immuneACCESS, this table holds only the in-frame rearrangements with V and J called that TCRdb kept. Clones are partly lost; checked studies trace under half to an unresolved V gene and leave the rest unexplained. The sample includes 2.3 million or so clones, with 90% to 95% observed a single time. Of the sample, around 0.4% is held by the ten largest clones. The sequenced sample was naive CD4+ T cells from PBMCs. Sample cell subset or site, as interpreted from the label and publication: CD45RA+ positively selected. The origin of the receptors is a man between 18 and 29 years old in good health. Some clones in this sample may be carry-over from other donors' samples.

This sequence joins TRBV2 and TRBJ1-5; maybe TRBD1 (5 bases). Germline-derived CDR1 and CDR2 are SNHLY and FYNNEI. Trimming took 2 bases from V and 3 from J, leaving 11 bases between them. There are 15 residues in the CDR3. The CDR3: CASSETTATNQPQHF. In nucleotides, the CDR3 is TGTGCCAGCAGTGAAACGACAGCCACCAATCAGCCCCAGCATTTT.

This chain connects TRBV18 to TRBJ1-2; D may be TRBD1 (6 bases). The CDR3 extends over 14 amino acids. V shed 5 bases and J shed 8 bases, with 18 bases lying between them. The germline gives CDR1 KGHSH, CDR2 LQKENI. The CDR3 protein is CASSSLAQGRGYTF. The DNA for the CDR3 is TGTGCCAGCTCATCACTTGCACAGGGTAGAGGCTACACCTTC.

CDR3 in amino acids: CASSGAGTKSNEQFF. The CDR3 DNA reads as TGTGCCAGCAGCGGGGCCGGGACGAAGTCCAATGAGCAGTTCTTC. The chain has TRBV7-3 and TRBJ2-1, with D perhaps being TRBD1 or TRBD2 (5 bases each). CDR1 SGHTA and CDR2 FQGTGA come from the germline V gene. The V and J ends lost 5 bases and 6 bases respectively, with 17 bases between them. There are 15 residues in the CDR3.

The CDR3 here is CASSLDTGLYTNEKLFF. The CDR3 nucleotides read TGTGCCAGCAGCTTAGATACAGGGTTATATACTAATGAAAAACTGTTTTTT. The chain couples TRBV7-9 to TRBJ1-4; possible D gene TRBD1, 6 bases. Germline values: CDR1 SEHNR, CDR2 FQNEAQ (reference sequence). The CDR3 covers 17 residues. The ends were cut back, 1 base at V and 2 bases at J, with 14 bases in the middle.

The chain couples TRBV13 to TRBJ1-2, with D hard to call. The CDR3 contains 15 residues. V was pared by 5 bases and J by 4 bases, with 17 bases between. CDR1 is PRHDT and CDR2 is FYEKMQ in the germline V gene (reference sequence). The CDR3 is CASSAKNPTLYGYTF. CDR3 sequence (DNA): TGTGCCAGCAGCGCAAAAAACCCCACCCTCTATGGCTACACCTTC.

CDR3 amino acids: CASRYGVNTGELFF. The CDR3 coding sequence is TGTGCCAGCCGATACGGGGTGAACACCGGGGAGCTGTTTTTT. The J gene is TRBJ2-2, the V gene TRBV6-1; D is possibly TRBD2 (5 bases). V gave up 8 bases and J gave up 1 base, with 11 bases separating them. Per the germline V gene, CDR1 is MNHNS and CDR2 is SASEGT. The length of the CDR3 is 14 residues.

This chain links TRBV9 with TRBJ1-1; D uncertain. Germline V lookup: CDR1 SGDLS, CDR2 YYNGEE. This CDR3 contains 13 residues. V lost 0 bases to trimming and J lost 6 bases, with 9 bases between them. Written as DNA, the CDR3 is TGTGCCAGCAGCGTAGGGGTAACCCCTGAAGCTTTCTTT. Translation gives CASSVGVTPEAFF.

CDR3 in amino acids: CSVRGGWTEAFF. CDR3 nucleotide sequence: TGCAGCGTTCGGGGGGGCTGGACTGAAGCTTTCTTT. The V and J genes are TRBV29-1 and TRBJ1-1; D is perhaps TRBD1 (6 bases). The CDR3 length is 12 residues. The V end lost 5 bases, the J end lost 5 bases, and 12 bases lay between the germline ends. Germline V gene data show CDR1 as SQVTM and CDR2 as ANQGSEA. The whole variable domain, filled in from reference TRBV29-1 and TRBJ1-1, reads SAVISQKPSRDICQRGTSLTIQCQVDSQVTMMFWYRQQPGQSLTLIATANQGSEATYESGFVIDKFPISRPNLTFSTLTVSNMSPEDSSIYLCSVRGGWTEAFFGQGTRLTVV.

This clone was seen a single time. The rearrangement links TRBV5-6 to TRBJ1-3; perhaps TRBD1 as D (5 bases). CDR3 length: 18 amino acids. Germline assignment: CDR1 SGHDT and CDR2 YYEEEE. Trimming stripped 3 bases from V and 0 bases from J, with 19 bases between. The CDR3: CASSSSPGTLSSGNTIYF. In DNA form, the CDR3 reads TGTGCCAGCAGCTCCAGTCCCGGGACTCTTAGCTCTGGAAACACCATATATTTT.

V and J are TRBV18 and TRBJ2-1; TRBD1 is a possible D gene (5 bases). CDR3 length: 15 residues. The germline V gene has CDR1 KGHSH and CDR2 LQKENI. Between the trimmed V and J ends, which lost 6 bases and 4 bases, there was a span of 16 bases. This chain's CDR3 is CASSLGVIQYNEQFF. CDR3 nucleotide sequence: TGTGCCAGCTCCCTAGGGGTGATACAATACAATGAGCAGTTCTTC.

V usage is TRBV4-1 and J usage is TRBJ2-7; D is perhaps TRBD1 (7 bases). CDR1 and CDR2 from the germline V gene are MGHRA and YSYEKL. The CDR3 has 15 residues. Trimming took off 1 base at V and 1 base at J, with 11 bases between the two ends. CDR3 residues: CASSQAQGTSYEQYF. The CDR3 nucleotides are TGCGCCAGCAGCCAAGCACAGGGGACTTCCTACGAGCAGTACTTC.

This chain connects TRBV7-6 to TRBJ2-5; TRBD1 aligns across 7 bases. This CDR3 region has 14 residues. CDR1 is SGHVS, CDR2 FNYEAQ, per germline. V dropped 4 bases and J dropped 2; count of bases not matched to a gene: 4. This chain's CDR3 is CASSYPGQQETQYF. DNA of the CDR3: TGTGCCAGCAGCTATCCGGGACAGCAAGAGACCCAGTACTTC.

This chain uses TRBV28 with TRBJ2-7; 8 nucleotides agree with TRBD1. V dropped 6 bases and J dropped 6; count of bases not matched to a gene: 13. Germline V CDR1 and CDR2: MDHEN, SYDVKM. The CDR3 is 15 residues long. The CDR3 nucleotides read TGTGCCAGCAGCGAGGGGGGACAGGCCGGAGGCGAGCAGTACTTC. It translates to CASSEGGQAGGEQYF.

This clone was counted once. This CDR3 is CASTGSLLYNEQFF. Here the CDR3 DNA reads TGTGCCAGCACAGGCTCCTTACTCTACAATGAGCAGTTCTTC. The chain carries TRBV6-5 and TRBJ2-1; D uncertain. V dropped 7 bases and J dropped 3 bases, with 13 bases sitting between them. The CDR3 is 14 amino acids. Germline CDR1 reads MNHEY; CDR2 reads SVGAGI.

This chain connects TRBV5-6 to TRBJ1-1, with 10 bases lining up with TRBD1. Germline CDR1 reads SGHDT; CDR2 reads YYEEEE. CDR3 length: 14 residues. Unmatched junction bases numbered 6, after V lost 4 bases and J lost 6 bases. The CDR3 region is CASSEDRGLSEAFF. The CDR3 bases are TGTGCCAGCAGCGAAGACAGGGGGCTGTCTGAAGCTTTCTTT. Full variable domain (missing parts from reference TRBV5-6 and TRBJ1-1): DAGVTQSPTHLIKTRGQQVTLRCSPKSGHDTVSWYQQALGQGPQFIFQYYEEEERQRGNFPDRFSGHQFPNYSSELNVNALLLGDSALYLCASSEDRGLSEAFFGQGTRLTVV.

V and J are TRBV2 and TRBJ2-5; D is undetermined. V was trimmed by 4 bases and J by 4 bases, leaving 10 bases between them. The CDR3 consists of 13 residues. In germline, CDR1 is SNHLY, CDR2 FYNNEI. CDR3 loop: CASSAGLRETQYF. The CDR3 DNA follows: TGTGCCAGCAGTGCCGGGCTCCGAGAGACCCAGTACTTC.

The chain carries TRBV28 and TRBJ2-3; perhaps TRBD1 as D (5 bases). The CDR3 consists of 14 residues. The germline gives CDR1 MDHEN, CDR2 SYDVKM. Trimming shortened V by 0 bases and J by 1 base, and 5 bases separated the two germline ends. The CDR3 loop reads CASSLWGRTDTQYF. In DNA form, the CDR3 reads TGTGCCAGCAGTTTATGGGGGCGCACAGATACGCAGTATTTT. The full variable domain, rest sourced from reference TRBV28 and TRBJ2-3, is DVKVTQSSRYLVKRTGEKVFLECVQDMDHENMFWYRQDPGLGLRLIYFSYDVKMKEKGDIPEGYSVSREKKERFSLILESASTNQTSMYLCASSLWGRTDTQYFGPGTRLTVL.

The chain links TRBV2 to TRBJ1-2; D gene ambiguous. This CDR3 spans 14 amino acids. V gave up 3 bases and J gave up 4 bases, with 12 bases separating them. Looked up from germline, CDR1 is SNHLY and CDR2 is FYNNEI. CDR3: CASSEGHRIYGYTF. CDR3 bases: TGTGCCAGCAGTGAGGGTCACAGAATCTATGGCTACACCTTC.

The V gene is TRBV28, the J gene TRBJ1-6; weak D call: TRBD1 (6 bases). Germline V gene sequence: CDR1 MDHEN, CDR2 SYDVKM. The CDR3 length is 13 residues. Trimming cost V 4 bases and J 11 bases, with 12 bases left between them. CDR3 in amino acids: CASSSPQGPPLHF. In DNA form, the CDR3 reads TGTGCCAGCAGTTCCCCTCAGGGGCCACCCCTCCACTTT.

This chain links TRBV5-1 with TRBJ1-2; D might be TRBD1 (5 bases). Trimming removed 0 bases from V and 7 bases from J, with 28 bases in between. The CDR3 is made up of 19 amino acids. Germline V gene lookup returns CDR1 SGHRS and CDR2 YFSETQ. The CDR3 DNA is TGCGCCAGCAGCTTGGCAGACGGAGAATTGGGGGGTCGGCTAGCTGGCTACACCTTC. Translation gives CASSLADGELGGRLAGYTF.

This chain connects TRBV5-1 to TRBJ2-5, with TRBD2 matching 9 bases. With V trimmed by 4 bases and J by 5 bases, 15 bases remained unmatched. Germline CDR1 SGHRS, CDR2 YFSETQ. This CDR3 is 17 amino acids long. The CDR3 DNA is TGCGCCAGCAGCACCCGCGGTAGCGGGAGAGAGGGGGAGACCCAGTACTTC. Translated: CASSTRGSGREGETQYF.

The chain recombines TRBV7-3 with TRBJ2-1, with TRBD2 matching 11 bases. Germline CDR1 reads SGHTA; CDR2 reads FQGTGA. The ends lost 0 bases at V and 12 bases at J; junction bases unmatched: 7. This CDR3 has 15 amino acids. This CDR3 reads CASSLTTSGSLGQFF. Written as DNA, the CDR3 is TGTGCCAGCAGCTTAACTACTAGCGGGAGTTTAGGGCAGTTCTTC.

The CDR3 region has the DNA TGCGCCAGCAGCATATCGACAGGGAATGGCTACACCTTC. Translating gives CASSISTGNGYTF. This chain connects TRBV5-1 to TRBJ1-2, with 7 bases that match TRBD1. CDR1 SGHRS and CDR2 YFSETQ come from the germline V gene. V trimming: 4 bases; J trimming: 6 bases; junction bases outside the gene matches: 6. This CDR3 is 13 amino acids long.

The CDR3 loop is CASSRGDGNYEQYF. CDR3 DNA sequence: TGCGCCAGCAGCAGAGGGGACGGGAACTACGAGCAGTACTTC. This sequence joins TRBV5-1 and TRBJ2-7; tentatively, D is TRBD1 or TRBD2 (5 bases each). Per the germline V gene, CDR1 is SGHRS and CDR2 is YFSETQ. Trimming cost V 4 bases and J 3 bases, with 14 bases left between them. The CDR3 length is 14 residues.

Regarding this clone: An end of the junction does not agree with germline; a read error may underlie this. CDR3 loop: CAWSVGERKLVF. CDR3 bases: TGTGCCTGGAGTGTGGGGGAGAGAAAGCTGGTCTTT. The genes are TRBV30 and TRBJ1-1; perhaps TRBD1 as D (5 bases). The CDR3 has 12 residues. The germline V gene encodes CDR1 GTSNPN and CDR2 SVGIG (reference sequence).

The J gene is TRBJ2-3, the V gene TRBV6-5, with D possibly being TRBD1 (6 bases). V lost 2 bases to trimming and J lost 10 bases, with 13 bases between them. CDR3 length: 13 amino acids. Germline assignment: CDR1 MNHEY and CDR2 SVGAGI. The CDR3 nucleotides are TGTGCCAGCAGTTACGCCTCAGGGGACCCGCAGTATTTT. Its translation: CASSYASGDPQYF.

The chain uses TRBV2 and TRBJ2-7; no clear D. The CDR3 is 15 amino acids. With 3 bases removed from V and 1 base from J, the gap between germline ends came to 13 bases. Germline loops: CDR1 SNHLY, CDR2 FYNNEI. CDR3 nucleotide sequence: TGTGCCAGCAGTGATGACGTAGGCCTTTCCTACGAGCAGTACTTC. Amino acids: CASSDDVGLSYEQYF.

The CDR3 sequence: CASSSPSGSADTQYF. CDR3 nucleotide sequence: TGTGCCAGCAGTTCCCCTAGCGGGAGCGCAGATACGCAGTATTTT. The chain recombines TRBV6-6 with TRBJ2-3; 10 bases match TRBD2. Germline assignment: CDR1 MNHNY and CDR2 SVGAGI (reference sequence). After removal of 4 bases from V and 4 bases from J, the junction contained 5 bases not matched to a gene. CDR3 length: 15 amino acids.

The CDR3 DNA reads as TGTGCCAGCAGCCGTGTGGCGAACTACAATGAGCAGTTCTTC. Translation: CASSRVANYNEQFF. The chain carries TRBV14 and TRBJ2-1; no clear D gene. V lost 4 bases and J lost 3, with 10 bases in between. Germline V gene lookup returns CDR1 SGHDN and CDR2 FVKESK. The CDR3 has 14 residues.

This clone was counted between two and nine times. The CDR3 DNA follows: TGTGCCAGCAGCTTGGGACAGTTCGGTGAAGCTTTCTTT. Protein sequence: CASSLGQFGEAFF. The J gene is TRBJ1-1, the V gene TRBV5-6, with a weak D call TRBD1 (5 bases). This CDR3 contains 13 residues. The V end was cut by 0 bases, the J end by 7 bases, with 10 bases between. The germline V gene has CDR1 SGHDT and CDR2 YYEEEE. The complete variable domain, with remaining parts taken from reference TRBV5-6 and TRBJ1-1, reads DAGVTQSPTHLIKTRGQQVTLRCSPKSGHDTVSWYQQALGQGPQFIFQYYEEEERQRGNFPDRFSGHQFPNYSSELNVNALLLGDSALYLCASSLGQFGEAFFGQGTRLTVV.

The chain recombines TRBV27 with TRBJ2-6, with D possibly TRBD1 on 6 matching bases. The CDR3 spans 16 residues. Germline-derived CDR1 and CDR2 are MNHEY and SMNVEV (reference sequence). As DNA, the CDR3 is TGTAAACTTTTGGGGCAGGGGATCTCTGGGGCCAACGTCCTGACTTTC. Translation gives CKLLGQGISGANVLTF.